The 5 T cell receptor beta chains in this list originate from one sample, sequenced in a study of cytomegalovirus exposure and HLA in healthy donors. Method: immunoSEQ multiplex PCR; TCRdb's copy keeps in-frame clones and lacks some. The sample lists 150,000 to 200,000 clones; 80% to 90% were seen once. Sequenced input: PBMCs. The receptors here all came from a woman aged 25 to 39 in good health and CMV-seronegative.

This chain uses TRBV4-2 with TRBJ1-5; 10 bases match TRBD1. With 0 bases clipped from V and 8 bases from J, the junction kept 7 bases outside the gene matches. The CDR3 runs to 16 residues. Germline-derived CDR1 and CDR2 are LGHNA and YNFKEQ. In DNA, the CDR3 is TGTGCCAGCAGCCAAGAGGACAGGGGGGCAGGTAAGCCCCAGCATTTT. As protein: CASSQEDRGAGKPQHF.

Here the CDR3 reads CASSSGGLNTEAFF. The CDR3 DNA follows: TGTGCCAGCAGCTCCGGGGGATTGAACACTGAAGCTTTCTTT. The rearrangement joins TRBV11-2 to TRBJ1-1; a weak D match, TRBD1 (5 bases). This CDR3 region has 14 residues. Germline lookup yields CDR1 SGHAT and CDR2 FQNNGV. V was shortened by 4 bases and J by 0 bases, with 9 bases between the two germline ends.

The chain recombines TRBV7-3 with TRBJ1-2, with a weak D call TRBD1 (5 bases). The CDR3 contains 13 residues. V lost 2 bases and J lost 7, with 11 bases in between. Germline values: CDR1 SGHTA, CDR2 FQGTGA. The CDR3 spells CASSLAGGTGYTF. CDR3 bases: TGTGCCAGCAGCTTAGCTGGGGGGACTGGCTACACCTTC.

The chain uses TRBV4-2 and TRBJ2-6, with unresolved D. Trimming removed 0 bases from V and 3 bases from J, with 9 bases in between. The germline V gene has CDR1 LGHNA and CDR2 YNFKEQ. This CDR3 is built from 16 residues. For the CDR3, the DNA is TGTGCCAGCAGCCAAGATTTGGGGAATGGGGCCAACGTCCTGACTTTC. Encoded protein: CASSQDLGNGANVLTF.

The chain joins TRBV30 to TRBJ2-2; no firm D call. Germline V gene lookup returns CDR1 GTSNPN and CDR2 SVGIG (reference sequence). The V end was cut by 0 bases, the J end by 7 bases, with 9 bases between. The CDR3 is made up of 13 amino acids. CDR3 DNA sequence: TGTGCCTGGAGTGTACTCTTCGACGGGGAGCTGTTTTTT. Its protein is CAWSVLFDGELFF.